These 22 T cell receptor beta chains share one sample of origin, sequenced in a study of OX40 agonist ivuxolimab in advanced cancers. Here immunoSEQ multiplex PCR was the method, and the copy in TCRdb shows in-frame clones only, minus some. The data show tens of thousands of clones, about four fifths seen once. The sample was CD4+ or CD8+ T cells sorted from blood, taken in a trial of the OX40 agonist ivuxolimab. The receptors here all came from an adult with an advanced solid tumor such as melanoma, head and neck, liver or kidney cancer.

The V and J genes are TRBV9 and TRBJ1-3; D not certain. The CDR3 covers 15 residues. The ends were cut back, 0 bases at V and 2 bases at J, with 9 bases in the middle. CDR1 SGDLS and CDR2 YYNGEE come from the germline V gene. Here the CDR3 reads CASSVGGNPGNTIYF. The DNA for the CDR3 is TGTGCCAGCAGCGTAGGGGGAAATCCTGGAAACACCATATATTTT.

The CDR3 DNA reads as TGTGCCAGCAGCTTAGACAGGGACAACGAGCAGTACTTC. Its protein product is CASSLDRDNEQYF. V is TRBV7-3 and J is TRBJ2-7, with 7 bases that match TRBD1. This CDR3 is built from 13 residues. J gave up 5 bases and V 2 bases, and 3 bases lay outside the gene matches. CDR1 and CDR2 (germline): SGHTA, FQGTGA.

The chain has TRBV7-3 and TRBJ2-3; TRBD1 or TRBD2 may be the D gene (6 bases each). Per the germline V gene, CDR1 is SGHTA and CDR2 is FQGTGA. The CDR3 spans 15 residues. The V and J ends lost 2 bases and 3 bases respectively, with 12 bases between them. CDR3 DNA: TGTGCCAGCAGCTTATTCGGGGGCCAGACAGATACGCAGTATTTT. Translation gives CASSLFGGQTDTQYF.

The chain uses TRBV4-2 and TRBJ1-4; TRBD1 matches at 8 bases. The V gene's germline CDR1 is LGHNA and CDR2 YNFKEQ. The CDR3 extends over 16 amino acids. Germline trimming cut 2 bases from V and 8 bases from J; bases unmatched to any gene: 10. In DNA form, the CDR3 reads TGTGCCAGCAGCCAACCTTCGATTCGGACAGGGGAAAAACTGTTTTTT. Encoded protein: CASSQPSIRTGEKLFF.

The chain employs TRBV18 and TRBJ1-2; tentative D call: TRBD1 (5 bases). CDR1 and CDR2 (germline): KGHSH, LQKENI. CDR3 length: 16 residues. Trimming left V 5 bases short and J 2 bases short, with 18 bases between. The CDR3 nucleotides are TGTGCCAGCTCAGAATTAGCAGGGACGGTAAACTATGGCTACACCTTC. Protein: CASSELAGTVNYGYTF.

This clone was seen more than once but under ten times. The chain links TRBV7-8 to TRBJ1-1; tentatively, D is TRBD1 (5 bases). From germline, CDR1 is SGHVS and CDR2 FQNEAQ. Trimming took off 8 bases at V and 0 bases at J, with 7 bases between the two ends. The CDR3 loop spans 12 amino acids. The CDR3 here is CASRQMNTEAFF. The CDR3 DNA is TGTGCCAGCCGACAGATGAACACTGAAGCTTTCTTT. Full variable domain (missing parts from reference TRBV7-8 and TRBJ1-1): GAGVSQSPRYKVAKRGQDVALRCDPISGHVSLFWYQQALGQGPEFLTYFQNEAQLDKSGLPSDRFFAERPEGSVSTLKIQRTQQEDSAVYLCASRQMNTEAFFGQGTRLTVV.

The chain's CDR3 is CASSGDRDTIYF. The CDR3 nucleotides are TGTGCCAGCAGCGGGGACCGGGACACCATATATTTT. The rearrangement links TRBV9 to TRBJ1-3; D might be TRBD1 (5 bases). The germline V gene has CDR1 SGDLS and CDR2 YYNGEE. V gave up 3 bases and J gave up 8 bases, with 9 bases separating them. The CDR3 runs to 12 residues.

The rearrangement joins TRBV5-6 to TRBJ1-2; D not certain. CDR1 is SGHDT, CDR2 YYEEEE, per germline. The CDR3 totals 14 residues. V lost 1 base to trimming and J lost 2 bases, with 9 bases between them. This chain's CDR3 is CASSLRITNYGYTF. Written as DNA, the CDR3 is TGTGCCAGCAGCTTGAGGATAACAAACTATGGCTACACCTTC. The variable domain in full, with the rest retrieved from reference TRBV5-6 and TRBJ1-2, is DAGVTQSPTHLIKTRGQQVTLRCSPKSGHDTVSWYQQALGQGPQFIFQYYEEEERQRGNFPDRFSGHQFPNYSSELNVNALLLGDSALYLCASSLRITNYGYTFGSGTRLTVV.

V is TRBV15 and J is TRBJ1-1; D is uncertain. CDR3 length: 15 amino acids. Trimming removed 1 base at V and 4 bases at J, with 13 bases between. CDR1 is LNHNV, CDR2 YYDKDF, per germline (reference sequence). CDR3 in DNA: TGTGCCACCAGCAGAGCGATCGGTGAGGGCACTGAAGCTTTCTTT. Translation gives CATSRAIGEGTEAFF.

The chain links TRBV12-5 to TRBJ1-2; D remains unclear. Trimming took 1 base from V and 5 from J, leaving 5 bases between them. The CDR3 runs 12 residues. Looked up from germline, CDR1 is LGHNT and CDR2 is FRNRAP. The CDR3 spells CASGLDGYGYTF. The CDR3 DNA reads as TGTGCTAGTGGTTTGGACGGGTATGGCTACACCTTC.

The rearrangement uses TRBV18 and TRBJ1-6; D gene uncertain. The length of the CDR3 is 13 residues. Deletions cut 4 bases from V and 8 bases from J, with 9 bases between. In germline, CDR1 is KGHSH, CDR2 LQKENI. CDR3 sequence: CASSRSGDSPLHF. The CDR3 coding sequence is TGTGCCAGCTCACGGTCCGGAGATTCACCCCTCCACTTT.

Written as DNA, the CDR3 is TGCAGCGTTGTCGGGGGACCCCGGGGAGCTAACTATGGCTACACCTTC. Protein product: CSVVGGPRGANYGYTF. V usage is TRBV29-1 and J usage is TRBJ1-2; TRBD1 might be the D (5 bases). Germline values: CDR1 SQVTM, CDR2 ANQGSEA. The CDR3 length is 16 residues. V shed 4 bases and J shed 0 bases, with 18 bases lying between them.

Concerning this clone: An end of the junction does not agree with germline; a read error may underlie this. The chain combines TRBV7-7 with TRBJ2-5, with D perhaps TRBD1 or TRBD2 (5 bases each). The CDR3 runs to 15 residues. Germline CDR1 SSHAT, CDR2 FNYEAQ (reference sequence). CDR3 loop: CASRVGTETWETQYF. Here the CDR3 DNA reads TGTGCTAGCAGGGTCGGGACCGAGACTTGGGAGACCCAGTACTTC.

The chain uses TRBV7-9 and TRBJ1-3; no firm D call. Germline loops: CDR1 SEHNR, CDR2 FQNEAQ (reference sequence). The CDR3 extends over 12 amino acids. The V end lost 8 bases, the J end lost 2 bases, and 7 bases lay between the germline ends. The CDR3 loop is CASVKTGNTIYF. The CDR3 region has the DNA TGTGCCAGCGTGAAAACTGGAAACACCATATATTTT. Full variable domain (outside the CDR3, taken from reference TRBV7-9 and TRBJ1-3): DTGVSQNPRHKITKRGQNVTFRCDPISEHNRLYWYRQTLGQGPEFLTYFQNEAQLEKSRLLSDRFSAERPKGSFSTLEIQRTEQGDSAMYLCASVKTGNTIYFGEGSWLTVV.

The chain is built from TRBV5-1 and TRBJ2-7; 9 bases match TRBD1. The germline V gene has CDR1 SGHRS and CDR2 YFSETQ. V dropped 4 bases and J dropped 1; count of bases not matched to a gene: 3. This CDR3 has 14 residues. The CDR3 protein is CASSTGQGSYEQYF. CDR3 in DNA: TGCGCCAGCAGCACGGGACAGGGATCCTACGAGCAGTACTTC.

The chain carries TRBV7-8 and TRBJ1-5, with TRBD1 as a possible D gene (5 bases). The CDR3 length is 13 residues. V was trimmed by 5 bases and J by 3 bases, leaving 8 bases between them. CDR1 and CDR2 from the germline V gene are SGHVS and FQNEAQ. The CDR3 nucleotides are TGTGCCAGCAGCAGGGGTTCCAATCAGCCCCAGCATTTT. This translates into CASSRGSNQPQHF.

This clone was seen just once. The CDR3 here is CAWSVQGKNQPQHF. The CDR3 nucleotides read TGTGCCTGGAGTGTACAGGGTAAAAATCAGCCCCAGCATTTT. This chain connects TRBV30 to TRBJ1-5; D might be TRBD1 (6 bases). Germline loops: CDR1 GTSNPN, CDR2 SVGIG (reference sequence). CDR3 length: 14 residues. V was clipped by 0 bases and J by 4 bases, with 10 bases between them.

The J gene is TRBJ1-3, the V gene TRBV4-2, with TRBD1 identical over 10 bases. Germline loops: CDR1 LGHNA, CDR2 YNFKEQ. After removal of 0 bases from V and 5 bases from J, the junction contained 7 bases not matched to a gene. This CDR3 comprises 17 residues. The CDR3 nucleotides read TGTGCCAGCAGCCAAGAGGCCGGACAGGGGGGAAGAAACACCATATATTTT. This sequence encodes CASSQEAGQGGRNTIYF.

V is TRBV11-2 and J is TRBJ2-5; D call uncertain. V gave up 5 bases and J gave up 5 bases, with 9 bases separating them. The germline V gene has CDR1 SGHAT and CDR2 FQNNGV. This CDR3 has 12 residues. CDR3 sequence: CASSPTRETQYF. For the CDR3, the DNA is TGTGCCAGCAGCCCAACTCGGGAGACCCAGTACTTC.

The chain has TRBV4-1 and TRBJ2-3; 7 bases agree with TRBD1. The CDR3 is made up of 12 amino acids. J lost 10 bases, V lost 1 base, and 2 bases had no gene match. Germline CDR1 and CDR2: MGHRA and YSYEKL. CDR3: CASSQGGGSQYF. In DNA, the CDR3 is TGCGCCAGCAGCCAAGGAGGGGGCTCGCAGTATTTT.

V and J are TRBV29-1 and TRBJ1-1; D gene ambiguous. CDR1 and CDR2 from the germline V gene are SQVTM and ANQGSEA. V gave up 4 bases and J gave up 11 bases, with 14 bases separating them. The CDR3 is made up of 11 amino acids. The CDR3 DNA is TGCAGCGTTGCCCAGGACCTACACGCTTTCTTT. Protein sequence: CSVAQDLHAFF.

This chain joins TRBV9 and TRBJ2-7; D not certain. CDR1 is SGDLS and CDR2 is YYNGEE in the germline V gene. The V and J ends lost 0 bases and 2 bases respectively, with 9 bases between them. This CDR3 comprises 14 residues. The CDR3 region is CASSVGQIPYEQYF. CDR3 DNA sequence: TGTGCCAGCAGCGTAGGCCAGATTCCCTACGAGCAGTACTTC.